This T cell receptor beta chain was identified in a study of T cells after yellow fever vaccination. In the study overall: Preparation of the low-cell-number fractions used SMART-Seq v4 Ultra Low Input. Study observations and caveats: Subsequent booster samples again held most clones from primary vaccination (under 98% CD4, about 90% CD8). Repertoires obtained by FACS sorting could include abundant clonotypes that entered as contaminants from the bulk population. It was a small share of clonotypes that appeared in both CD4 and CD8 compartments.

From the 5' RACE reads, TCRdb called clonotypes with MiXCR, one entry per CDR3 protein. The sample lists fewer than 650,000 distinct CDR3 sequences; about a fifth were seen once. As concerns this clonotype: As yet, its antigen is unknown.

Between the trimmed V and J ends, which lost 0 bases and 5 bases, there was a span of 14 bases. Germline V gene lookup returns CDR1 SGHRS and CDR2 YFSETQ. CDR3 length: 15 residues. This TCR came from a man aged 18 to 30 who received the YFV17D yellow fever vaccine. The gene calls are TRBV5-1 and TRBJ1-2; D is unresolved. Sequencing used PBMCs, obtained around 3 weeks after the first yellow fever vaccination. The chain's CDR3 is CASSLAEGTEYGYTF. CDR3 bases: TGCGCCAGCAGCTTGGCCGAGGGCACCGAGTATGGCTACACCTTC.